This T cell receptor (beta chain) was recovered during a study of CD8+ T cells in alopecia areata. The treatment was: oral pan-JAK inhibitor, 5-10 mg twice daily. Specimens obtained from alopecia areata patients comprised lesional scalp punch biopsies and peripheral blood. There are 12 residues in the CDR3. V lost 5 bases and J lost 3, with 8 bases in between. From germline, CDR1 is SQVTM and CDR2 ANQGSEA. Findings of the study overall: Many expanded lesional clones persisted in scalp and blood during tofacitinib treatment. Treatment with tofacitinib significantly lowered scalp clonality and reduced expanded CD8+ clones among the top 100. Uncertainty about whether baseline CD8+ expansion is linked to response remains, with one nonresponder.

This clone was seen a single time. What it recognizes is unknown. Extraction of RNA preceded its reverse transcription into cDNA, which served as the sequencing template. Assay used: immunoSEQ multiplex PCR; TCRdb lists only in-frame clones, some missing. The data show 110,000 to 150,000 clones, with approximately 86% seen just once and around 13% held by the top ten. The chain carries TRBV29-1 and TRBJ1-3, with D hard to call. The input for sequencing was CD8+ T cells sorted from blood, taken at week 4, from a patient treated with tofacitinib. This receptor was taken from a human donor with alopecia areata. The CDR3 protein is CSVTENGNTIYF. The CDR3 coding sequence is TGCAGCGTTACAGAAAATGGAAACACCATATATTTT.